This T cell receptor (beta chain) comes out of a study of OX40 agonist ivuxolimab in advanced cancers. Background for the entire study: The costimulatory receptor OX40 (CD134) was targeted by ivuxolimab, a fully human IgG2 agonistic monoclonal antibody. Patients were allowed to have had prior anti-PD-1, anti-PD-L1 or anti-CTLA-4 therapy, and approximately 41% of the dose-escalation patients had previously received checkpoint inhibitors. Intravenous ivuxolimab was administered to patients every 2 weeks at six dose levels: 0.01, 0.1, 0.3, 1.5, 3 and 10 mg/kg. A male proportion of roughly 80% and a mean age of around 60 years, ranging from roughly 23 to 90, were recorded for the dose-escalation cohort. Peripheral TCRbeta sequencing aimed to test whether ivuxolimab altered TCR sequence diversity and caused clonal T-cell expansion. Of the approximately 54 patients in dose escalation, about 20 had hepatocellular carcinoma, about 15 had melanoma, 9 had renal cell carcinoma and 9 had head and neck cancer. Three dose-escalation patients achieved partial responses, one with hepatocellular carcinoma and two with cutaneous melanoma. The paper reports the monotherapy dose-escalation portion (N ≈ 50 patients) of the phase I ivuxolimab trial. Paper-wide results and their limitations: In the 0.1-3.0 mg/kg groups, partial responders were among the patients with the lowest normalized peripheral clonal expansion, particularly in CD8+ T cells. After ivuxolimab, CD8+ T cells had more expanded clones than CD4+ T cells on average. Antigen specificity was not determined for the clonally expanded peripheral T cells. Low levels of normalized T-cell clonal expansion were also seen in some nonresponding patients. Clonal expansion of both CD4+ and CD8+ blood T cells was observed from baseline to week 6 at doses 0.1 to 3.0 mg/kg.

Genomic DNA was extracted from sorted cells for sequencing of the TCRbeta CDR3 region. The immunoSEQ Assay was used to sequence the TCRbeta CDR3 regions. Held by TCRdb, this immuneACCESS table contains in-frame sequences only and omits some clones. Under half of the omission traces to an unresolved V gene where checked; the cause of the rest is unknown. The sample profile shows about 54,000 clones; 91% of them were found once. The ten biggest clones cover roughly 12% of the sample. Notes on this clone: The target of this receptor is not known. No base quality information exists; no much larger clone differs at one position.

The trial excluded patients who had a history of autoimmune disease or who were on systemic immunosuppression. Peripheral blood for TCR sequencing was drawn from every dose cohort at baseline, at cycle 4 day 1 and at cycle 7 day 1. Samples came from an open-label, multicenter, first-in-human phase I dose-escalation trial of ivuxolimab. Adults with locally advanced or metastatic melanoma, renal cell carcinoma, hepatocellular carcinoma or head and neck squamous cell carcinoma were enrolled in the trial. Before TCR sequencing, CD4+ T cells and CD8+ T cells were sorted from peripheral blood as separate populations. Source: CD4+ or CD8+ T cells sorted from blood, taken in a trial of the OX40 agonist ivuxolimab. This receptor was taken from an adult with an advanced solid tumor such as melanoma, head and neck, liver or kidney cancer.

The CDR3 amino acid sequence is: CASSGTGVTEQFF. Read as DNA, the sequence is TGTGCCAGTAGTGGTACAGGGGTCACTGAGCAGTTCTTC. This receptor chain uses TRBV19 and TRBJ2-1; 7 bases in the middle match TRBD1. The CDR3 numbers 13 residues from cysteine through phenylalanine. The DNA shown is the 39-base CDR3, in frame from base 1. From the germline V gene (reference sequence), CDR1 is LNHDA and CDR2 is SQIVND. At the junction V is shortened by 5 bases and J by 9 bases; bases outside the gene matches: 7.